The entry that follows covers one T cell receptor (beta chain) sequence. This entry comes from a study of T cell changes during pregnancy in multiple sclerosis. The repertoire was sequenced with immunoSEQ multiplex PCR; TCRdb's copy has only in-frame clones and lacks some. The table shows roughly 80,000 clones, with 93% occurring only once. This CDR3 spans 15 amino acids. Unmatched junction bases numbered 13, after V lost 8 bases and J lost 7 bases. CDR1 is MNHNS and CDR2 is SASEGT in the germline V gene. The source material was peripheral blood, sampled in the second trimester of pregnancy. The receptor was isolated from a female donor with multiple sclerosis, enrolled in a pregnancy study. The chain couples TRBV6-1 to TRBJ2-1, with 8 bases identical to TRBD1. The CDR3 loop is CASRGQDVLGNEQFF. The DNA of the CDR3 is TGTGCCAGCCGGGGACAGGACGTTCTCGGGAATGAGCAGTTCTTC.